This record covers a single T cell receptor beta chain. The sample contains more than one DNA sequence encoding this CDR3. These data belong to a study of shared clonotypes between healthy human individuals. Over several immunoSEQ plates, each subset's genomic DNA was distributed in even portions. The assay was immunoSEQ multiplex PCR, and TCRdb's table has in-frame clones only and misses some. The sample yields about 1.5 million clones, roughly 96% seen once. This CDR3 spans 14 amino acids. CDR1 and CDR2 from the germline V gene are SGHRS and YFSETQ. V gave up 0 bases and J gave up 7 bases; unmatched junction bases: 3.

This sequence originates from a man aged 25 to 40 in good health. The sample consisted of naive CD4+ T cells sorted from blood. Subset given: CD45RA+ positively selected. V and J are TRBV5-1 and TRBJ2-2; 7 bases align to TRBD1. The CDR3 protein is CASSLGTGVGELFF. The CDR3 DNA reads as TGCGCCAGCAGCTTGGGGACAGGAGTCGGGGAGCTGTTTTTT. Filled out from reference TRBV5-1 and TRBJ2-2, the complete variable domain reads KAGVTQTPRYLIKTRGQQVTLSCSPISGHRSVSWYQQTPGQGLQFLFEYFSETQRNKGNFPGRFSGRQFSNSRSEMNVSTLELGDSALYLCASSLGTGVGELFFGEGSRLTVL.